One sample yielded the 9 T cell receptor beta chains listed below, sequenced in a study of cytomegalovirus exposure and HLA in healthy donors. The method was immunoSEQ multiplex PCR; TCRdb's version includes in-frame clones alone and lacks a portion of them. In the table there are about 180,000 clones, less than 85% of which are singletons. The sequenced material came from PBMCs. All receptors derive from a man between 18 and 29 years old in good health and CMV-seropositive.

As DNA, the CDR3 is TGTGCCAGCAGTGACAGTTGGACAGGGGTGAACAATGAGCAGTTCTTC. Translated: CASSDSWTGVNNEQFF. V gene TRBV2 combines with J gene TRBJ2-1, with TRBD1 matching over 9 bases. In germline, CDR1 is SNHLY, CDR2 FYNNEI. Trimming cost V 3 bases and J 5 bases; bases outside gene matches: 8. CDR3 length: 16 amino acids.

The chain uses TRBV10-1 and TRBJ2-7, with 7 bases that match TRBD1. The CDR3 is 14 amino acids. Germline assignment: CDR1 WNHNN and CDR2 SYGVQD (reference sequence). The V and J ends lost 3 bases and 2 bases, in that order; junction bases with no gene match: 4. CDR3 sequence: CASSDDRVPYEQYF. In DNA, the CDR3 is TGCGCCAGCAGTGACGACAGGGTCCCCTACGAGCAGTACTTC.

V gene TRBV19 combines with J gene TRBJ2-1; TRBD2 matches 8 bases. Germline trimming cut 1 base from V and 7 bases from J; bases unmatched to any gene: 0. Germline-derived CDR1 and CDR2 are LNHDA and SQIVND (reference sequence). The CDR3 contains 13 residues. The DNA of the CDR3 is TGTGCCAGTAGTATAGGACTAGCGAATGAGCAGTTCTTC. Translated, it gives CASSIGLANEQFF.

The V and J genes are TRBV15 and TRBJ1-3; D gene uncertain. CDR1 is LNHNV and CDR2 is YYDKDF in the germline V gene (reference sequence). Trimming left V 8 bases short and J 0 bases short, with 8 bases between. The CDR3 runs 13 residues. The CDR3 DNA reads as TGTGCCACCGCGAGGGACTCTGGAAACACCATATATTTT. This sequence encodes CATARDSGNTIYF.

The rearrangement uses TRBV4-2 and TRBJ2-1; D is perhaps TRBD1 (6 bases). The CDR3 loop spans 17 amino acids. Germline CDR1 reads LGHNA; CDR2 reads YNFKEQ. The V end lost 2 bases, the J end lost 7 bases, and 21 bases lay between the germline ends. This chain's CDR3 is CASSQSKGVTNGNEQFF. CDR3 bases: TGTGCCAGCAGCCAATCTAAGGGGGTTACAAACGGTAATGAGCAGTTCTTC.

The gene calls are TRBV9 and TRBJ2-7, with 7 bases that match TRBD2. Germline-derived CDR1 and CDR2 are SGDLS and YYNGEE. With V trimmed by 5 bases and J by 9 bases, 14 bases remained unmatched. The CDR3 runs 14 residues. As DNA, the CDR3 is TGTGCCAGCAGTCCCGGAGTAGGGAGGGAGGGGCAGTACTTC. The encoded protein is CASSPGVGREGQYF.

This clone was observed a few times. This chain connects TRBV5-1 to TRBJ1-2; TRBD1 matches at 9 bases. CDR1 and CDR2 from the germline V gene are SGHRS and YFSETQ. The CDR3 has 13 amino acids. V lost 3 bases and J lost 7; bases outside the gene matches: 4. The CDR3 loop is CASSYGTGFGYTF. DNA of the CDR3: TGCGCCAGCAGCTATGGGACAGGGTTTGGCTACACCTTC.

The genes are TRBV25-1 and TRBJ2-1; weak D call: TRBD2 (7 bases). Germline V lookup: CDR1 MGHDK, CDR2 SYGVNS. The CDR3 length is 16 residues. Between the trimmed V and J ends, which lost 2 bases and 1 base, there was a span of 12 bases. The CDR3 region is CASSEIGGASYNEQFF. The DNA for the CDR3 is TGTGCCAGCAGTGAAATAGGGGGGGCGTCCTACAATGAGCAGTTCTTC.

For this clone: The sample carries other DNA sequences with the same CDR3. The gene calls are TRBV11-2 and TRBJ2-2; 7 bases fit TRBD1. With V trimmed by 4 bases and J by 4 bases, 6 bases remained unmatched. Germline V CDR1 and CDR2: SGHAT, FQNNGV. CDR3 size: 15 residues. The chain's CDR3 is CASSSRQGATGELFF. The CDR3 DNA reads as TGTGCCAGCAGCTCCCGACAGGGTGCCACCGGGGAGCTGTTTTTT.